A selection of T cell receptor beta chains follows, all from one sample in a study of OX40 agonist ivuxolimab in advanced cancers. Sequencing was performed with immunoSEQ multiplex PCR; in TCRdb, only in-frame clones are kept and a portion is missing. The sample includes roughly 86,000 clones, 90% to 95% of them seen just once. The sequenced sample was CD4+ or CD8+ T cells sorted from blood, obtained in a trial of the OX40 agonist ivuxolimab. The receptor set was obtained from an adult with an advanced solid tumor such as melanoma, head and neck, liver or kidney cancer. CDR3s include the opening cysteine and the closing phenylalanine or tryptophan. D genes are given only for firm matches. Only part of the rows carry a size: once, few, many, or a class if the clone is expanded.

clone_size: -
v_call: TRBV27
j_call: TRBJ2-3
d_call: -
cdr3_aa: CASSAPGTTSDTQYF
cdr3_nt: TGTGCCAGCAGTGCCCCCGGGACAACCTCAGATACGCAGTATTTT

clone_size: -
v_call: TRBV5-1
j_call: TRBJ2-5
d_call: -
cdr3_aa: CASSDQETQYF
cdr3_nt: TGCGCCAGCAGCGACCAAGAGACCCAGTACTTC

clone_size: -
v_call: TRBV7-3
j_call: TRBJ2-6
d_call: -
cdr3_aa: CASSLQRSGANVLTF
cdr3_nt: TGTGCCAGCAGCTTACAGCGCTCTGGGGCCAACGTCCTGACTTTC

clone_size: -
v_call: TRBV16
j_call: TRBJ1-2
d_call: -
cdr3_aa: CASSQLQGLNYGHTF
cdr3_nt: TGTGCCAGCAGCCAATTGCAGGGACTTAACTATGGCCACACCTTC

clone_size: few
v_call: TRBV4-3
j_call: TRBJ2-1
d_call: -
cdr3_aa: CASSQVGGPYNEQFF
cdr3_nt: TGCGCCAGCAGCCAAGTGGGGGGTCCCTACAATGAGCAGTTCTTC

clone_size: -
v_call: TRBV27
j_call: TRBJ2-1
d_call: -
cdr3_aa: CASRSTGGVEQFF
cdr3_nt: TGTGCCAGCAGATCTACCGGGGGTGTTGAGCAGTTCTTC

clone_size: -
v_call: TRBV19
j_call: TRBJ1-2
d_call: -
cdr3_aa: CASSILEGSKGYTF
cdr3_nt: TGTGCCAGTAGTATTTTGGAGGGCTCGAAGGGGTACACCTTC

clone_size: -
v_call: TRBV28
j_call: TRBJ1-4
d_call: -
cdr3_aa: CASSDLATPGDYEKLFF
cdr3_nt: TGTGCCAGCAGTGACTTAGCGACTCCAGGGGATTACGAAAAACTGTTTTTT

clone_size: -
v_call: TRBV10-3
j_call: TRBJ1-5
d_call: -
cdr3_aa: CAISHPEGNQPQHF
cdr3_nt: TGTGCCATCAGTCACCCGGAGGGGAATCAGCCCCAGCATTTT

clone_size: few
v_call: TRBV5-1
j_call: TRBJ2-1
d_call: -
cdr3_aa: CASTIGWAYNEQFF
cdr3_nt: TGCGCCAGCACCATAGGGTGGGCCTACAATGAGCAGTTCTTC

clone_size: -
v_call: TRBV5-1
j_call: TRBJ2-1
d_call: -
cdr3_aa: CASSLQSSDSYNEQFF
cdr3_nt: TGCGCCAGCAGCCTCCAATCTTCCGACTCCTACAATGAGCAGTTCTTC

clone_size: once
v_call: TRBV25-1
j_call: TRBJ1-1
d_call: -
cdr3_aa: CASSELTPNTEAFF
cdr3_nt: TGTGCCAGCAGTGAATTGACACCGAACACTGAAGCTTTCTTT

clone_size: -
v_call: TRBV19
j_call: TRBJ2-5
d_call: TRBD1
cdr3_aa: CASKPTGGREETQYF
cdr3_nt: TGTGCCAGTAAACCGACAGGGGGGAGAGAAGAGACCCAGTACTTC

clone_size: -
v_call: TRBV28
j_call: TRBJ1-2
d_call: -
cdr3_aa: CASRDSWNNYGYTF
cdr3_nt: TGTGCCAGCAGGGACAGTTGGAATAACTATGGCTACACCTTC